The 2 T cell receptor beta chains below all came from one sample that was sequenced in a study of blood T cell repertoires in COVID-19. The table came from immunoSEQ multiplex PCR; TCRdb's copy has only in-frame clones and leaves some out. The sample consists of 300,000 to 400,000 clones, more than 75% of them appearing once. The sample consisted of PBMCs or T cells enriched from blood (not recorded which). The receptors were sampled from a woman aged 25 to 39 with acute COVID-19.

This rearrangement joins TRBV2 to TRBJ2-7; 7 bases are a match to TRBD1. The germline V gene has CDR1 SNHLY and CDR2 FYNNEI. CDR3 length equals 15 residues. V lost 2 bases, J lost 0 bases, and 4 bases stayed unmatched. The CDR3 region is CASSENRDSSYEQYF. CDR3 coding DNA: TGTGCCAGCAGTGAAAATAGGGACAGCTCCTACGAGCAGTACTTC.

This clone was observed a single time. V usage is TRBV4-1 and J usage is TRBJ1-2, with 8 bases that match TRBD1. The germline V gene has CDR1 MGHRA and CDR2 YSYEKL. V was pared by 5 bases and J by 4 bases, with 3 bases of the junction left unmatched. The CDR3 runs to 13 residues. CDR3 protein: CASSKGQGYGYTF. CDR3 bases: TGCGCCAGCAGCAAAGGACAGGGCTATGGCTACACCTTC.